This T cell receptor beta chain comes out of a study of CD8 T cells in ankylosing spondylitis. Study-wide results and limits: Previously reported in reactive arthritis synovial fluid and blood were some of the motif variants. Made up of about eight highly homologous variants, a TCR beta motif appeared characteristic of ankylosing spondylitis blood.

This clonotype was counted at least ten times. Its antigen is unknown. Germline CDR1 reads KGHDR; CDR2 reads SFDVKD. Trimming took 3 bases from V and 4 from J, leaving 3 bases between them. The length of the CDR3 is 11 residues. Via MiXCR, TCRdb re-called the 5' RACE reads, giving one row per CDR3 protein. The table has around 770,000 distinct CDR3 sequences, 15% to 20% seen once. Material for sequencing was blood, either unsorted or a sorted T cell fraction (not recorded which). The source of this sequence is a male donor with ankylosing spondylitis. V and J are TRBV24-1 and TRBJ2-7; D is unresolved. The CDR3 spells CATSDLYEQYF. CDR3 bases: TGTGCCACCAGTGATCTATACGAGCAGTACTTC.